The 8 T cell receptor beta chains below were found in one sample sequenced in a study of radiation and T cells in renal cell carcinoma. Profiled with immunoSEQ multiplex PCR; TCRdb holds only in-frame clones, not every one. The profile shows around 170,000 clones, roughly 90% of them singletons. Described time point: blood 4 weeks post-SBRT, at nephrectomy. Treatment in this sample: 15 Gy SBRT to primary tumor, nephrectomy 4 weeks later. The sequencing used blood, collected from a patient whose treatment included radiotherapy and nephrectomy. The receptors shown here come from a woman aged 50 to 60 with renal cell carcinoma.

Notes on this clone: The sample contains more than one DNA sequence encoding this CDR3. This rearrangement joins TRBV9 to TRBJ1-1; 7 bases align to TRBD1. The trim removed 4 bases at V and 3 bases at J, leaving 6 bases unmatched. Germline V gives CDR1 SGDLS, CDR2 YYNGEE. The CDR3 sequence is 14 residues long. The CDR3 spells CASSSPGGDTEAFF. Written as DNA, the CDR3 is TGTGCCAGCAGCTCTCCAGGGGGAGACACTGAAGCTTTCTTT.

The chain is built from TRBV9 and TRBJ1-5; no firm D call. Trimming left V 0 bases short and J 5 bases short, with 6 bases between. Germline-derived CDR1 and CDR2 are SGDLS and YYNGEE. This CDR3 is built from 13 residues. CDR3 in amino acids: CASSVDSYQPQHF. The CDR3 bases are TGTGCCAGCAGCGTAGACAGCTATCAGCCCCAGCATTTT.

The CDR3 region is CASSLVPGVSTDTQYF. CDR3 sequence (DNA): TGCGCCAGCAGCTTGGTACCGGGGGTTAGCACAGATACGCAGTATTTT. The chain uses TRBV5-1 and TRBJ2-3, with a tentative D call TRBD2 (6 bases). CDR3 size: 16 residues. V was shortened by 0 bases and J by 0 bases, with 11 bases between the two germline ends. Germline V CDR1 and CDR2: SGHRS, YFSETQ.

The V and J genes are TRBV19 and TRBJ1-3, with 8 bases that match TRBD1. After removal of 7 bases from V and 0 bases from J, the junction contained 8 bases not matched to a gene. Germline V gene sequence: CDR1 LNHDA, CDR2 SQIVND (reference sequence). This CDR3 contains 16 residues. The CDR3 DNA is TGTGCCAGTACCTTCGCCGGGACAGGCTCTGGAAACACCATATATTTT. Residues: CASTFAGTGSGNTIYF.

In its sample, this clone was seen once. This chain uses TRBV7-2 with TRBJ2-6; maybe TRBD1 (6 bases). CDR3 size: 15 residues. Germline CDR1 SGHTA, CDR2 FQGNSA. V gave up 5 bases and J gave up 2 bases, with 10 bases separating them. DNA of the CDR3: TGTGCCAGCAGCCTATACAGGGCTGGGGCCAACGTCCTGACTTTC. Its protein is CASSLYRAGANVLTF.

This rearrangement joins TRBV28 to TRBJ2-5; TRBD2 agrees at 8 bases. The CDR3 has 15 amino acids. The germline CDR1 and CDR2 sequences are MDHEN and SYDVKM. Germline trimming cut 4 bases from V and 6 bases from J; bases unmatched to any gene: 10. CDR3 amino acids: CASSSLAGGRKTQYF. The CDR3 DNA sequence: TGTGCCAGCAGTTCGCTGGCGGGGGGTCGGAAGACCCAGTACTTC.

V usage is TRBV30 and J usage is TRBJ2-5, with D possibly TRBD1 on 5 matching bases. Near its end, the DNA agrees better with TRBJ2-7, so the J call may be wrong. In germline, CDR1 is GTSNPN, CDR2 SVGIG (reference sequence). The CDR3 loop spans 12 amino acids. CDR3 amino acids: CACKQDSYEQYF. DNA of the CDR3: TGTGCCTGCAAACAAGACAGCTACGAGCAGTACTTC.

This chain uses TRBV9 with TRBJ2-5; tentatively, D is TRBD2 (5 bases). CDR3 size: 15 residues. V gave up 0 bases and J gave up 5 bases, with 14 bases separating them. In germline, CDR1 is SGDLS, CDR2 YYNGEE. CDR3 protein: CASSVVAGIGETQYF. The CDR3 DNA reads TGTGCCAGCAGCGTAGTGGCGGGCATCGGGGAGACCCAGTACTTC.